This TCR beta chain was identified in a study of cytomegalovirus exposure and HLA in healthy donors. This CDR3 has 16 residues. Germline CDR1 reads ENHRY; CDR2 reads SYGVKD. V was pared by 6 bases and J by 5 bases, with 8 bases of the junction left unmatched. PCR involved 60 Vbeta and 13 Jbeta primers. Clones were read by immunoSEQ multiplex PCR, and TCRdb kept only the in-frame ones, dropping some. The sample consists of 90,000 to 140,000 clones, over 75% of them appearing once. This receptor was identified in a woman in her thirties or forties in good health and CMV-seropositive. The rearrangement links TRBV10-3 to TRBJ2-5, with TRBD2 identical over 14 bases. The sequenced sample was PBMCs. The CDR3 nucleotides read TGTGCCATCAGGCCGGGGACTAGCGGGAGTCGGGAGACCCAGTACTTC. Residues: CAIRPGTSGSRETQYF.